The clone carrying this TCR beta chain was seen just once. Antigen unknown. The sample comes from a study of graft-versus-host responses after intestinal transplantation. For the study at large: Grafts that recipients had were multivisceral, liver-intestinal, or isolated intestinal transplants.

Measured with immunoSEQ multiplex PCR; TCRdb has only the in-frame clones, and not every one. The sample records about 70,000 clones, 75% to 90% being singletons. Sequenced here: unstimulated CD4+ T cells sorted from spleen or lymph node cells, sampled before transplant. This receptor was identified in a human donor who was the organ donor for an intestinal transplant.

The CDR3 region is CASSRHSGNTIYF. The CDR3 DNA is TGTGCCAGTAGTAGACACTCTGGAAACACCATATATTTT. The chain recombines TRBV19 with TRBJ1-3; D ambiguous. Per germline, CDR1 LNHDA and CDR2 SQIVND (reference sequence). V was shortened by 4 bases and J by 0 bases, with 4 bases between the two germline ends. The CDR3 spans 13 residues. The whole variable domain, filled in from reference TRBV19 and TRBJ1-3, reads DGGITQSPKYLFRKEGQNVTLSCEQNLNHDAMYWYRQDPGQGLRLIYYSQIVNDFQKGDIAEGYSVSREKKESFPLTVTSAQKNPTAFYLCASSRHSGNTIYFGEGSWLTVV.